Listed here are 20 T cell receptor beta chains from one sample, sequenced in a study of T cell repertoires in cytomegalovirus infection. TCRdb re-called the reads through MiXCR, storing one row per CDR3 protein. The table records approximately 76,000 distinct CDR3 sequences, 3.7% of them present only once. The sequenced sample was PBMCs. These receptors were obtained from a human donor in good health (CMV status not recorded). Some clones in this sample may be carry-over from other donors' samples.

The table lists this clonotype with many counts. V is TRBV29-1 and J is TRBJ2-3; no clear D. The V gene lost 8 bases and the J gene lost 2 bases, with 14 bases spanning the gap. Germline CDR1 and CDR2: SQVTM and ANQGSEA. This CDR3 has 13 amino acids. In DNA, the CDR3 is TGCAGCCCACTTTTTCGACACACAGATACGCAGTATTTT. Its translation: CSPLFRHTDTQYF.

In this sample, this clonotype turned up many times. CDR3 sequence: CASSYSIGGQNEQFF. The CDR3 nucleotides are TGTGCCAGCAGTTACTCGATCGGGGGCCAGAATGAGCAGTTCTTC. J is TRBJ2-1 and V is TRBV6-2 or TRBV6-3, with D perhaps assigned TRBD1 or TRBD2 (6 bases each). V was trimmed by 0 bases and J by 7 bases, leaving 13 bases between them. This CDR3 is built from 15 residues. Germline CDR1 and CDR2: MNHEY and SVGEGT.

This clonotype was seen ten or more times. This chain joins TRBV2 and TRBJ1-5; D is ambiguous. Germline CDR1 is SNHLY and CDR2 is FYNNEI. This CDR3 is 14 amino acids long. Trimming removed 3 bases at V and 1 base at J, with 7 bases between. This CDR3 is CASSDTYSNQPQHF. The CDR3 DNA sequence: TGTGCCAGCAGTGATACATACAGCAATCAGCCCCAGCATTTT.

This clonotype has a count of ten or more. CDR3 bases: TGTGCCAGCAAGGAGGGACACTACGAGCAGTACTTC. Amino acid sequence: CASKEGHYEQYF. The rearrangement links TRBV12-3 or TRBV12-4 to TRBJ2-7; D is possibly TRBD1 or TRBD2 (6 bases each). The CDR3 consists of 12 residues. The V gene lost 7 bases and the J gene lost 3 bases, with 10 bases spanning the gap.

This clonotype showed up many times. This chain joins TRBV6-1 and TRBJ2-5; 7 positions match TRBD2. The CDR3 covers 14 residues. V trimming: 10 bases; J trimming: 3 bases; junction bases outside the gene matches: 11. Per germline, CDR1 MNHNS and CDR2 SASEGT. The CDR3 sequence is CATESAGSEETQYF. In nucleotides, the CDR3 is TGTGCCACCGAGTCAGCGGGGAGTGAAGAGACCCAGTACTTC.

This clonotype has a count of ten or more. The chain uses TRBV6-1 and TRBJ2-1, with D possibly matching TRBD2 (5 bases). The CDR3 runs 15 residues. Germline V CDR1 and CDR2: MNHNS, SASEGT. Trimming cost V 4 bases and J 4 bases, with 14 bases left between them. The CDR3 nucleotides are TGTGCCAGCAGTGCCCAGGACTCAAGTTACAATGAGCAGTTCTTC. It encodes CASSAQDSSYNEQFF.

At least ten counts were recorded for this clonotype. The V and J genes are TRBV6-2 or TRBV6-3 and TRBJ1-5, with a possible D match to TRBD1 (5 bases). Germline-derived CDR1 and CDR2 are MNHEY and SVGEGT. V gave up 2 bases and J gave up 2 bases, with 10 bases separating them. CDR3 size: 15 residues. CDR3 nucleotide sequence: TGTGCCAGCAGTTACAGGGGTTATGGCAATCAGCCCCAGCATTTT. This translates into CASSYRGYGNQPQHF.

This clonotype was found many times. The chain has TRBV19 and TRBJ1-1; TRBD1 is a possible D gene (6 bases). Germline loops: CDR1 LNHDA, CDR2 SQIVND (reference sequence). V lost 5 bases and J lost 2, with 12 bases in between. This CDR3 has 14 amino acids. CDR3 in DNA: TGTGCCAGTAGTGTCAGGGGAGGAAACACTGAAGCTTTCTTT. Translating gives CASSVRGGNTEAFF.

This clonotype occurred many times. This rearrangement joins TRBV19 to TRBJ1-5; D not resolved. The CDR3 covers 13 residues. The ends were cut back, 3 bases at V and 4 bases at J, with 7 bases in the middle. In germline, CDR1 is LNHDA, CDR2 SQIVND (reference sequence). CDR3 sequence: CASSISGNQPQHF. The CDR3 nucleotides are TGTGCCAGTAGTATCTCAGGTAATCAGCCCCAGCATTTT.

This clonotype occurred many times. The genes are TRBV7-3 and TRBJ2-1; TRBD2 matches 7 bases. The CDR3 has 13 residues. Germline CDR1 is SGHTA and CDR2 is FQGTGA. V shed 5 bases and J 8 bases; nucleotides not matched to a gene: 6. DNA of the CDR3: TGTGCCAGCAGCCAAGGACTAGTTGATGAGCAGTTCTTC. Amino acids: CASSQGLVDEQFF.

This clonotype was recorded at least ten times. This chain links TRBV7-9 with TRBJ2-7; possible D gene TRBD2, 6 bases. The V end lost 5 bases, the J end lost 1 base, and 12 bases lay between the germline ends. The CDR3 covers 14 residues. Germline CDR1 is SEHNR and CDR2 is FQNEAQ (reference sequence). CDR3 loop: CASSPGTYSYEQYF. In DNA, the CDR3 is TGTGCCAGCAGCCCCGGGACTTATTCCTACGAGCAGTACTTC.

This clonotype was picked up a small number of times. CDR3 sequence reads: CASSTRTSGFPQGNIQYF. As DNA, the CDR3 is TGTGCCAGCAGTACACGGACTAGCGGGTTCCCCCAGGGGAACATTCAGTACTTC. The V call is TRBV27, the J call TRBJ2-4; 11 bases match TRBD2. Germline V lookup: CDR1 MNHEY, CDR2 SMNVEV (reference sequence). V shed 5 bases, J shed 7 bases, and the junction held 16 bases outside the gene matches. The CDR3 totals 18 residues.

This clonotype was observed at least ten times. This CDR3 reads CASRVGLAGAQSSYNEQFF. The DNA of the CDR3 is TGTGCCAGCAGGGTCGGACTAGCGGGGGCCCAGAGCTCCTACAATGAGCAGTTCTTC. This chain links TRBV6-2 or TRBV6-3 with TRBJ2-1, with 13 positions matching TRBD2. The CDR3 has 19 residues. V lost 6 bases to trimming and J lost 0 bases; unmatched junction nucleotides: 11. Germline assignment: CDR1 MNHEY and CDR2 SVGEGT.

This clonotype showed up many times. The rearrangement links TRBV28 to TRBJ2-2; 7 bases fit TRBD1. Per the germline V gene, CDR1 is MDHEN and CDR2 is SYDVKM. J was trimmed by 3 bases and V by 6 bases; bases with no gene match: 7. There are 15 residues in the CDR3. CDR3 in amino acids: CASSQQGWYTGELFF. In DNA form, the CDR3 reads TGTGCCAGCAGCCAACAGGGGTGGTACACCGGGGAGCTGTTTTTT.

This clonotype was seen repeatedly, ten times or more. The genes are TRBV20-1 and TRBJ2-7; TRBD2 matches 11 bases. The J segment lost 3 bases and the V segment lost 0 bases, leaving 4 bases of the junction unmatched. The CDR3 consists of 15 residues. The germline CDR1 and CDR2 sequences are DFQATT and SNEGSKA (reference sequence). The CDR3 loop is CSARDLTSGVYEQYF. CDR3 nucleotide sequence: TGCAGTGCTAGAGATCTGACTAGCGGGGTCTACGAGCAGTACTTC.

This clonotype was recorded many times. The CDR3 reads CASSYEGTTEAFF. The CDR3 DNA reads TGTGCCAGCAGTTACGAGGGTACCACTGAAGCTTTCTTT. The chain links TRBV6-5 to TRBJ1-1; no reliable D call. The germline V gene encodes CDR1 MNHEY and CDR2 SVGAGI. The CDR3 runs to 13 residues. V was pared by 2 bases and J by 4 bases, with 8 bases between.

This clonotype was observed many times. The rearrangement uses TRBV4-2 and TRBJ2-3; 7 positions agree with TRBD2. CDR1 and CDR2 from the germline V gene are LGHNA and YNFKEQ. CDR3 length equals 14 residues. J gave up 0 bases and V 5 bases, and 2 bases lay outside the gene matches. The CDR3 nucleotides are TGTGCCAGCAGCAGCGGGGTTAGCACAGATACGCAGTATTTT. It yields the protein CASSSGVSTDTQYF.

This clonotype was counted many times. The CDR3 DNA follows: TGTGCCAGCAGCCCAGGACTGGGGGTTGAGGTGGGCTACACCTTC. Amino acids: CASSPGLGVEVGYTF. The rearrangement joins TRBV9 to TRBJ1-2; D is possibly TRBD1 (5 bases). The ends were cut back, 4 bases at V and 8 bases at J, with 21 bases in the middle. The CDR3 sequence is 15 residues long. Germline CDR1 reads SGDLS; CDR2 reads YYNGEE.

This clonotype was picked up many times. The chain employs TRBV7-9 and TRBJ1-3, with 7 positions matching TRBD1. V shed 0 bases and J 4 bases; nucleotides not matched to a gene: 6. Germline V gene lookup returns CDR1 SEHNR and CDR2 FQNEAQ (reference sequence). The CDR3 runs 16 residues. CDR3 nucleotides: TGTGCCAGCAGCTTAGCGACGACAGGGAGAGGAAACACCATATATTTT. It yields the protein CASSLATTGRGNTIYF. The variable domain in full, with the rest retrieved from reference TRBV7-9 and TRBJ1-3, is DTGVSQNPRHKITKRGQNVTFRCDPISEHNRLYWYRQTLGQGPEFLTYFQNEAQLEKSRLLSDRFSAERPKGSFSTLEIQRTEQGDSAMYLCASSLATTGRGNTIYFGEGSWLTVV.

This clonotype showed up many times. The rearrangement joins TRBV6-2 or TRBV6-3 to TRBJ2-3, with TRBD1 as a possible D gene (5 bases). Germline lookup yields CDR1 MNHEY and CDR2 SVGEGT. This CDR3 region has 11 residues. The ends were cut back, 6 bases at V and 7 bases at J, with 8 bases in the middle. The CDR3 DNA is TGTGCCAGCAGAGGGGTGAATACGCAGTATTTT. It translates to CASRGVNTQYF.